This T cell receptor beta chain was captured by sequencing in a study of blood T cell repertoires in COVID-19. In the study overall: The analysed material was cDNA or gDNA that came from T cells, B-cell-depleted T cells, or PBMCs.

This table comes from immunoSEQ multiplex PCR, and its TCRdb copy is limited to in-frame clones, with some not included. Among 250,000 to 300,000 clones listed, about 86% were seen once. Across about two dozen US areas, participants ranged in age from about 18 to 100 years. V lost 2 bases, J lost 5 bases, and 22 bases lay in between. There are 17 residues in the CDR3. In germline, CDR1 is MNHEY, CDR2 SVGEGT. The receptor was isolated from a man aged 50 or older who had recovered from COVID-19. The chain is built from TRBV6-2 or TRBV6-3 and TRBJ2-7, with D perhaps matching TRBD1 (6 bases). Sequenced sample: PBMCs or T cells enriched from blood (not recorded which). The CDR3 spells CASSYTGRSGFPHEQYF. CDR3 DNA sequence: TGTGCCAGCAGTTACACAGGGCGGAGTGGATTCCCCCACGAGCAGTACTTC.